The sequence of this T cell receptor (beta chain) was determined in a study of identifying expanded T cells in peripheral blood. Study findings and constraints: Clone count variance between approximately two-week samples rose with total template count. About 1.2 clones differed between technical replicates, versus around 16 and 19 over time.

The CDR3 has 16 residues. The V gene lost 2 bases and the J gene lost 7 bases, with 15 bases spanning the gap. CDR1 is MGHDK and CDR2 is SYGVNS in the germline V gene. TCRdb's table, derived via immunoSEQ multiplex PCR, lists solely in-frame clones and lacks some. The table has about 81,000 clones, about 83% seen once; the top ten hold around 19%. A note on this clone: Its antigen is not identified.

The origin of this receptor is a person aged 18 to 75 in good health. The chain uses TRBV25-1 and TRBJ1-6; no clear D gene. The sample was blood. DNA for the CDR3: TGTGCCAGCAGTGAACCCCGTAAGGGTGGGAATTCACCCCTCCACTTT. Protein sequence: CASSEPRKGGNSPLHF.